This is a list of T cell receptor beta chains from one sample in a study of blood T cells in healthy people across ages. TCRdb fed the 5' RACE reads into MiXCR, producing one record per CDR3 protein. The sample holds hundreds of thousands of distinct CDR3 sequences, roughly 47% seen once. The sequencing sample was made of blood. All receptors come from a woman between 55 and 75 years old in good health. Each CDR3 is given without its conserved first and last residue. Expanded clones get a size class; other rows say once, few or many, or leave the size out.

clone_size: -
j_call: TRBJ1-1
v_call: TRBV20-1
cdr3_aa: SARDPGVGKTEAF

clone_size: -
j_call: TRBJ2-3
v_call: TRBV21-1
cdr3_aa: ASSSQRTSGGAEIGTDTQY

clone_size: few
j_call: TRBJ2-1
v_call: TRBV18
cdr3_aa: ASTMDNEQF

clone_size: -
j_call: TRBJ2-3
v_call: TRBV29-1
cdr3_aa: SVGREGGTDTQY

clone_size: -
j_call: TRBJ2-1
v_call: TRBV20-1
cdr3_aa: SARGGQTYNEQF

clone_size: once
j_call: TRBJ2-2
v_call: TRBV7-9
cdr3_aa: ASSFLSGELF

clone_size: -
j_call: TRBJ2-3
v_call: TRBV27
cdr3_aa: ASSLFRVTSTDTQY

clone_size: many
j_call: TRBJ2-1
v_call: TRBV5-1
cdr3_aa: ASSINNEQF

clone_size: -
j_call: TRBJ2-1
v_call: TRBV24-1
cdr3_aa: ATGRAGWGEQF

clone_size: few
j_call: TRBJ2-7
v_call: TRBV6-5
cdr3_aa: ASSYSVLEGEQY

clone_size: -
j_call: TRBJ2-3
v_call: TRBV4-2
cdr3_aa: ASSQNRGLSVDTQY

clone_size: few
j_call: TRBJ2-7
v_call: TRBV3-1
cdr3_aa: ASSQGTGGGYEQY

clone_size: few
j_call: TRBJ1-1
v_call: TRBV12-3/TRBV12-4
cdr3_aa: ASTERNTEAF

clone_size: -
j_call: TRBJ2-1
v_call: TRBV20-1
cdr3_aa: SAAGTSAEAQF

clone_size: -
j_call: TRBJ2-1
v_call: TRBV20-1
cdr3_aa: SARDLAGDGYNEQF

clone_size: few
j_call: TRBJ1-2
v_call: TRBV7-9
cdr3_aa: ASSKTGQGTNYGYT

clone_size: -
j_call: TRBJ2-5
v_call: TRBV9
cdr3_aa: ASSANHGETQY

clone_size: once
j_call: TRBJ2-3
v_call: TRBV11-2
cdr3_aa: VSSLDNMYTQY

clone_size: many
j_call: TRBJ1-1
v_call: TRBV29-1
cdr3_aa: SVTLDGNTEAF

clone_size: -
j_call: TRBJ2-7
v_call: TRBV4-3
cdr3_aa: ASSQGTSGRNEQY

clone_size: -
j_call: TRBJ1-2
v_call: TRBV5-4
cdr3_aa: ASSLARRAHT

clone_size: few
j_call: TRBJ2-5
v_call: TRBV2
cdr3_aa: ASSGRDYQETQY

clone_size: -
j_call: TRBJ1-1
v_call: TRBV29-1
cdr3_aa: SVELAGGKTEAF

clone_size: few
j_call: TRBJ2-7
v_call: TRBV29-1
cdr3_aa: SVGQTSYEQY

clone_size: -
j_call: TRBJ1-2
v_call: TRBV20-1
cdr3_aa: SAKTGEIYGYT

clone_size: -
j_call: TRBJ2-7
v_call: TRBV6-5
cdr3_aa: ASSSIGRPNEQY

clone_size: -
j_call: TRBJ2-3
v_call: TRBV12-3/TRBV12-4
cdr3_aa: ASSSWLAGGEAQY

clone_size: -
j_call: TRBJ1-4
v_call: TRBV5-1
cdr3_aa: ASSPSGEIGAEKLF

clone_size: few
j_call: TRBJ2-5
v_call: TRBV20-1
cdr3_aa: SASTGTGWQTQY

clone_size: many
j_call: TRBJ1-5
v_call: TRBV27
cdr3_aa: ASSLGSNQPQH

clone_size: -
j_call: TRBJ1-1
v_call: TRBV20-1
cdr3_aa: SARGQGRINEAF

clone_size: -
j_call: TRBJ1-1
v_call: TRBV28
cdr3_aa: ASTLGFSEAF

clone_size: few
j_call: TRBJ1-1
v_call: TRBV24-1
cdr3_aa: ATSDSTRTMNTEAF

clone_size: -
j_call: TRBJ2-7
v_call: TRBV4-2
cdr3_aa: ASSQPWTGNEQY

clone_size: few
j_call: TRBJ2-2
v_call: TRBV6-1
cdr3_aa: ASKLQPGQNTGELF

clone_size: -
j_call: TRBJ1-1
v_call: TRBV5-1
cdr3_aa: ASSAGTEGTEAF